Listed below are T cell receptor beta chains from one sample, sequenced in a study of beta chain features in type 1 diabetes. Libraries were prepared by immunoSEQ multiplex PCR; TCRdb keeps only in-frame clonotypes and omits some of them. In the table there are a few hundred thousand clones, over 10% of which are singletons. Sequences were obtained from naive CD4+ T cells from blood. These receptors came from a young woman with type 1 diabetes. The CDR3 runs from the conserved cysteine through the conserved F or W. Each record gives: CDR3 DNA, CDR3 protein, J gene, V gene, D gene, clone size. The D gene is left open where the match is weak. The listing skips clone size in some rows; elsewhere it reads once, few, many or a size class.

TGCAGCGTTGTGCTGAGCGGACCCTACGAGCAGTACTTC	CSVVLSGPYEQYF	TRBJ2-7	TRBV29-1	.	few
TGTGCCTGGAGTTCGGACGGGACCTACGAGCAGTACTTC	CAWSSDGTYEQYF	TRBJ2-7	TRBV30	.	few
TGCAGCGTGGCGACAGCGAACACTGAAGCTTTCTTT	CSVATANTEAFF	TRBJ1-1	TRBV29-1	.	.
TGTGCCTGGAGTCCCGGTCCCAACGTCCTGACTTTC	CAWSPGPNVLTF	TRBJ2-6	TRBV30	.	.
TGTGCCTGGAGCAATAGCGGGAGACGCGAGCAGTACTTC	CAWSNSGRREQYF	TRBJ2-7	TRBV30	TRBD2	few
TGTGCCAGCAGACACAGGGGAAGCAATCAGCCCCAGCATTTT	CASRHRGSNQPQHF	TRBJ1-5	TRBV5-6	TRBD1	few
TGTGCCACCAGCCGGACAGACAGATTGTTCTTC	CATSRTDRLFF	TRBJ2-1	TRBV15	.	.
TGCGCCAGCAGCCCAGGGGGAAACTCTGGAAACACCATATATTTT	CASSPGGNSGNTIYF	TRBJ1-3	TRBV5-1	TRBD1	few
TGTGCCAGCAGCTTGGGCCACAAACACTCTGGAAACACCATATATTTT	CASSLGHKHSGNTIYF	TRBJ1-3	TRBV5-4	.	.
TGTGCCAGCAGTTTAACAACAGGGAGGGGGAACATTCAGTACTTC	CASSLTTGRGNIQYF	TRBJ2-4	TRBV28	.	.
TGTGCCAGCAACCTGGGCCTCACTGAAGCTTTCTTT	CASNLGLTEAFF	TRBJ1-1	TRBV2	.	few
TGTGCCAGCAGCCAGACCGAGCGGGATATATCCTACAATGAGCAGTTCTTC	CASSQTERDISYNEQFF	TRBJ2-1	TRBV14	TRBD2	few
TGCAGCGTTGTTCTGACAGACGTCGATCAGCCCCAGCATTTT	CSVVLTDVDQPQHF	TRBJ1-5	TRBV29-1	.	few
TGTGCCAGCAGCTTGATATCCAGACAAACCGGGGAGCTGTTTTTT	CASSLISRQTGELFF	TRBJ2-2	TRBV5-5	.	few
TGTGCCAGCAGCTTGGGAGGGCCCTCCTACAATGAGCAGTTCTTC	CASSLGGPSYNEQFF	TRBJ2-1	TRBV5-4	.	.
TGTGCCTGGGAGGATCTGGGTGTTGGCGATGAGCAGTTCTTC	CAWEDLGVGDEQFF	TRBJ2-1	TRBV30	.	few
TGCGCCAGCGGGAGGGCTGGAAACACCATATATTTT	CASGRAGNTIYF	TRBJ1-3	TRBV10-2	.	.
TGCGCCAGCAGCTTCACTAGCGGCACAGATACGCAGTATTTT	CASSFTSGTDTQYF	TRBJ2-3	TRBV5-1	TRBD2	.